This TCR beta chain was recorded in a study of blood T cells in healthy people across ages. Study results and limitations: Age brought a roughly linear fall in TCR beta diversity measured per million T cells.

This clonotype was observed once. The antigen is not known. Next came a second PCR, run for roughly 6 to 11 cycles, which used a sample-barcoded 5' primer along with a J-beta primer mix. TCRdb called the 5' RACE reads again in MiXCR, with one record for every CDR3 protein. Of around 700,000 distinct CDR3 sequences in the sample, 20% to 25% were seen once. This same sample was also part of a study on T cells of mothers and their children. That work contributes: For the second PCR, the M1S primer put in sample barcodes and 2-4 random nucleotides. Reads recorded for TCR beta CDR3 numbered over 9 million per mother and about 3 million per child. An overlap that was slightly higher, though non-significant, was seen in related mother-child pairs versus unrelated pairs.

The material sequenced was blood. The clonotype originates from a boy between 10 and 17 years old in good health.

CDR3 residues: CASSPGGTVETQYF. The CDR3, as DNA: TGTGCCAGCAGCCCAGGGGGGACAGTGGAGACCCAGTACTTC. This chain uses TRBV5-5 with TRBJ2-5; D perhaps matches TRBD1 (7 bases). The V gene's germline CDR1 is SGHKS and CDR2 YYEKEE (reference sequence). The CDR3 runs to 14 residues. The germline V and J ends were trimmed by 4 bases and 5 bases, with 15 bases remaining between them.